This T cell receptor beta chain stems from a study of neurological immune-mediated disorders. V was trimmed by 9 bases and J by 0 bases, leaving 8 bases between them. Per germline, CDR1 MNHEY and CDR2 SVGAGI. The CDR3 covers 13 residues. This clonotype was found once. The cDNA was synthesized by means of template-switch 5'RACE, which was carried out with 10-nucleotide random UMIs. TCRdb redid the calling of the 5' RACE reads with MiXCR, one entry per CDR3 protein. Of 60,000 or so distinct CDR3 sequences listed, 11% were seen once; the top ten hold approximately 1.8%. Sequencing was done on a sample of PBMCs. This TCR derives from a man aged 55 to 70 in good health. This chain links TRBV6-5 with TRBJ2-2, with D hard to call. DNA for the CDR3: TGTGCCAGTCAGGTATCGAACACCGGGGAGCTGTTTTTT. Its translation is CASQVSNTGELFF.